The 18 T cell receptor beta chains presented below share a single source sample, sequenced in a study of T cells in localized non-small cell lung cancer. Profiling relied on immunoSEQ multiplex PCR, and the TCRdb table lists in-frame clones only, not all of them. The repertoire consists of more than 30,000 clones, with over 75% occurring once and the leading ten covering less than 5%. Sequencing was performed on peripheral blood mononuclear cells, taken before any cancer treatment. These receptors all stem from a woman aged 35-75 years with stage III lung adenocarcinoma.

The V and J genes are TRBV7-2 and TRBJ2-5, with 7 nucleotides matching TRBD2. Germline trimming cut 2 bases from V and 4 bases from J; bases unmatched to any gene: 7. The CDR3 length is 15 residues. Germline V lookup: CDR1 SGHTA, CDR2 FQGNSA. For the CDR3, the DNA is TGTGCCAGCAGCTTACAACGGGGGGAGGGAGAGACCCAGTACTTC. It specifies CASSLQRGEGETQYF.

V and J are TRBV7-9 and TRBJ2-7, with TRBD1 identical over 8 bases. The CDR3 is 17 amino acids. The V gene end was trimmed by 6 bases and the J gene end by 2 bases; junction bases not matched to a gene: 15. CDR1 and CDR2 from the germline V gene are SEHNR and FQNEAQ (reference sequence). The CDR3 loop is CASSQFPGDRSAYEQYF. The CDR3 coding sequence is TGTGCCAGCAGTCAGTTTCCCGGGGACAGGTCTGCCTACGAGCAGTACTTC.

This chain links TRBV4-1 with TRBJ2-5; 10 bases fit TRBD1. Germline CDR1 and CDR2: MGHRA and YSYEKL. V gave up 1 base and J gave up 5 bases; unmatched junction bases: 13. This CDR3 is 18 amino acids long. CDR3 protein: CASSQAGTGDGGSETQYF. The DNA for the CDR3 is TGCGCCAGCAGCCAAGCCGGGACAGGGGACGGGGGGTCGGAGACCCAGTACTTC.

This chain joins TRBV28 and TRBJ2-5; maybe TRBD1 (6 bases). V was pared by 7 bases and J by 2 bases, with 11 bases between. Germline V gene sequence: CDR1 MDHEN, CDR2 SYDVKM. The CDR3 runs 13 residues. The CDR3 region is CASTRDIQETQYF. CDR3 sequence (DNA): TGTGCCAGCACCCGGGACATTCAAGAGACCCAGTACTTC.

The J gene is TRBJ1-3, the V gene TRBV7-2, with a possible D match to TRBD1 (5 bases). This CDR3 region has 16 residues. Per germline, CDR1 SGHTA and CDR2 FQGNSA. Trimming cost V 5 bases and J 0 bases, with 14 bases left between them. Here the CDR3 reads CASSKTALSSGNTIYF. Here the CDR3 DNA reads TGTGCCAGCAGCAAGACAGCTCTTAGCTCTGGAAACACCATATATTTT.

This clone showed up just once. The chain joins TRBV29-1 to TRBJ2-1; possible D gene TRBD1, 7 bases. Germline values: CDR1 SQVTM, CDR2 ANQGSEA. With 7 bases removed from V and 7 bases from J, the gap between germline ends came to 14 bases. The CDR3 is 12 amino acids. CDR3 residues: CSASPGGNEQFF. The CDR3 bases are TGCAGCGCTAGCCCAGGGGGGAATGAGCAGTTCTTC.

This clone has just one count. One end of the junction fails to match germline, which may point to a read error. The chain joins TRBV18 to TRBJ1-4; D unclear. CDR1 and CDR2 from the germline V gene are KGHSH and LQKENI. CDR3 length: 15 residues. The CDR3 nucleotides are TGTGACAGCTCGCCCGGACCCCGCACTAATGAAAAACTGTTTTTT. Residues: CDSSPGPRTNEKLFF.

The rearrangement uses TRBV5-1 and TRBJ2-2, with unresolved D. Per germline, CDR1 SGHRS and CDR2 YFSETQ. The CDR3 covers 14 residues. V lost 0 bases and J 1 base, leaving 4 bases between the germline ends. DNA for the CDR3: TGCGCCAGCAGCTTGGGGCAGAACACCGGGGAGCTGTTTTTT. Translation: CASSLGQNTGELFF.

This clone was detected only once. The genes are TRBV7-6 and TRBJ2-2, with a possible D match to TRBD2 (5 bases). CDR1 SGHVS and CDR2 FNYEAQ come from the germline V gene. Trimming left V 1 base short and J 2 bases short, with 11 bases between. There are 16 residues in the CDR3. The CDR3 spells CASSLEIAGNTGELFF. CDR3 nucleotides: TGTGCCAGCAGCTTAGAAATCGCGGGCAACACCGGGGAGCTGTTTTTT.

CDR3: CANKQGANTEAFF. The CDR3 DNA sequence: TGTGCCAACAAACAGGGGGCGAACACTGAAGCTTTCTTT. The chain links TRBV2 to TRBJ1-1, with 9 bases that match TRBD1. The junction had 4 bases not matched to a gene; V was cut back by 10 bases and J by 1 base. CDR1 and CDR2 (germline): SNHLY, FYNNEI. The CDR3 covers 13 residues.

The chain links TRBV29-1 to TRBJ1-1; D perhaps matches TRBD1 (6 bases). CDR1 and CDR2 from the germline V gene are SQVTM and ANQGSEA. The CDR3 is 12 residues long. Trimming stripped 7 bases from V and 7 bases from J, with 16 bases between. The CDR3 sequence is CSAGGQPVEAFF. For the CDR3, the DNA is TGCAGCGCTGGGGGGCAGCCTGTTGAAGCTTTCTTT.

V and J are TRBV4-2 and TRBJ2-7; TRBD2 matches at 9 bases. The CDR3 is made up of 16 amino acids. The V segment lost 4 bases and the J segment 3 bases; nucleotides outside the gene matches: 10. Germline-derived CDR1 and CDR2 are LGHNA and YNFKEQ. The CDR3 sequence: CASSRSLAGEGYEQYF. The CDR3 DNA sequence: TGTGCCAGCAGCCGAAGCTTAGCGGGAGAAGGCTACGAGCAGTACTTC.

This clone was picked up one time. The chain carries TRBV9 and TRBJ1-3; TRBD1 might be the D (5 bases). Trimming took off 4 bases at V and 3 bases at J, with 23 bases between the two ends. CDR3 length: 18 amino acids. The germline gives CDR1 SGDLS, CDR2 YYNGEE. The CDR3 DNA sequence: TGTGCCAGCAGCTCCTCAGGGTGGGGCAGGGCCATTGGAAACACCATATATTTT. Amino acid sequence: CASSSSGWGRAIGNTIYF.

The rearrangement links TRBV9 to TRBJ1-1, with D possibly being TRBD1 (6 bases). Germline-derived CDR1 and CDR2 are SGDLS and YYNGEE. The V end was cut by 0 bases, the J end by 4 bases, with 16 bases between. The CDR3 has 16 amino acids. This chain's CDR3 is CASSVVMGGAGTEAFF. The CDR3 nucleotides read TGTGCCAGCAGCGTAGTAATGGGGGGCGCAGGCACTGAAGCTTTCTTT.

This chain joins TRBV19 and TRBJ2-1, with TRBD2 matching 8 bases. V lost 1 base to trimming and J lost 4 bases; unmatched junction nucleotides: 9. Germline V gene data show CDR1 as LNHDA and CDR2 as SQIVND (reference sequence). The CDR3 extends over 17 amino acids. Here the CDR3 reads CASSIGFGRGAYNEQFF. DNA for the CDR3: TGTGCCAGTAGTATAGGTTTCGGGCGGGGGGCATACAATGAGCAGTTCTTC.

The chain carries TRBV7-2 and TRBJ2-1, with TRBD2 identical over 8 bases. Germline CDR1 is SGHTA and CDR2 is FQGNSA. Unmatched junction bases numbered 6, after V lost 1 base and J lost 7 bases. CDR3 length: 15 residues. The CDR3 DNA sequence: TGTGCCAGCAGCTTAGAGGGCGGGGGGCGAAATGAGCAGTTCTTC. This codes for CASSLEGGGRNEQFF. Filled out from reference TRBV7-2 and TRBJ2-1, the complete variable domain reads GAGVSQSPSNKVTEKGKDVELRCDPISGHTALYWYRQSLGQGLEFLIYFQGNSAPDKSGLPSDRFSAERTGGSVSTLTIQRTQQEDSAVYLCASSLEGGGRNEQFFGPGTRLTVL.

This clone was seen just once. The chain combines TRBV7-2 with TRBJ1-1; a weak D match, TRBD1 (5 bases). This CDR3 contains 15 residues. V lost 0 bases and J 3 bases, leaving 11 bases between the germline ends. CDR1 is SGHTA, CDR2 FQGNSA, per germline. The CDR3 sequence is CASSLARGVDTEAFF. CDR3 in DNA: TGTGCCAGCAGCTTAGCGCGGGGGGTTGACACTGAAGCTTTCTTT.

To note about this clone: Within the sample, other DNA sequences also encode this same CDR3. The rearrangement links TRBV2 to TRBJ1-5; D perhaps matches TRBD1 (5 bases). The germline V and J ends were trimmed by 6 bases and 1 base, with 7 bases remaining between them. CDR1 and CDR2 (germline): SNHLY, FYNNEI. The CDR3 covers 13 residues. The CDR3 sequence: CASRRDSNQPQHF. The CDR3 nucleotides are TGTGCCAGCAGGCGGGACAGCAATCAGCCCCAGCATTTT. Full variable domain (remainder filled in from reference TRBV2 and TRBJ1-5): EPEVTQTPSHQVTQMGQEVILRCVPISNHLYFYWYRQILGQKVEFLVSFYNNEISEKSEIFDDQFSVERPDGSNFTLKIRSTKLEDSAMYFCASRRDSNQPQHFGDGTRLSIL.